The source of this T cell receptor beta chain is a study of shared clonotypes between healthy human individuals. General observations from the study: Rarefaction demonstrated incomplete sorted-subset sequencing despite large depth.

With 9 bases removed from V and 3 bases from J, the gap between germline ends came to 14 bases. The CDR3 runs 13 residues. Germline CDR1 and CDR2: MNHEY and SVGAGI. Sequenced by immunoSEQ multiplex PCR; TCRdb stores in-frame clones only, minus some. This table has 2 million to 2.5 million clones, around 90% appearing once. With regard to this clone: The antigen is not known.

V gene TRBV6-5 combines with J gene TRBJ2-5; perhaps TRBD2 as D (5 bases). This receptor was identified in a man aged 18 to 30 in good health. Some clones in this sample may be carry-over from other donors' samples. The sequencing sample was made of naive CD4+ T cells from PBMCs. This sample's subset: CD45RA+ positively selected. The CDR3 spells CARDRTRKETQYF. CDR3 nucleotides: TGTGCCAGGGACCGAACTAGGAAAGAGACCCAGTACTTC.